What follows are 15 T cell receptor beta chains derived from one specimen sequenced in a study of T cells in Graves' hyperthyroidism and ophthalmopathy. The source material, RNA transcripts, was used to amplify TCR beta CDR3 regions. A first-round RT-PCR of the TCR CDR3 used the HTBI primer set. TCRdb itself ran the multiplex PCR reads through MiXCR, one entry per CDR3 protein. The sample contains a few hundred thousand distinct CDR3 sequences, 15% to 17% of which appear only once. Material for sequencing was blood. The receptors were gathered from a woman aged 18-29 years with Graves' hyperthyroidism that later progressed to Graves' ophthalmopathy.

Many counts were recorded for this clonotype. The V gene is TRBV5-1, the J gene TRBJ2-3; the match to TRBD2 covers 7 bases. Germline V lookup: CDR1 SGHRS, CDR2 YFSETQ. CDR3 length: 14 amino acids. The ends lost 2 bases at V and 3 bases at J; junction bases unmatched: 3. This chain's CDR3 is CASSFGTITDTQYF. The DNA for the CDR3 is TGCGCCAGCAGCTTCGGGACTATAACAGATACGCAGTATTTT.

This chain uses TRBV4-2 with TRBJ1-5; 8 bases fit TRBD1. This CDR3 is 18 amino acids long. CDR1 is LGHNA and CDR2 is YNFKEQ in the germline V gene. V lost 1 base and J lost 9; bases outside the gene matches: 17. The CDR3: CASSQVWGQAPLTVPQHF. The CDR3 DNA is TGTGCCAGCAGCCAAGTGTGGGGACAGGCTCCTCTAACTGTGCCCCAGCATTTT.

The CDR3 DNA reads as TGCGCCAGCAGTGAGAGTACTCCTGGGGGTAATCAGCCCCAGCATTTT. This sequence encodes CASSESTPGGNQPQHF. The J gene is TRBJ1-5, the V gene TRBV10-1; D may be TRBD1 (5 bases). Germline V gene lookup returns CDR1 WNHNN and CDR2 SYGVQD (reference sequence). CDR3 length equals 16 residues. The V end lost 2 bases, the J end lost 4 bases, and 15 bases lay between the germline ends.

At least ten counts were recorded for this clonotype. CDR3 in DNA: TGTGCCAGCAGCTCTCAGGGTATAGCGTACAATGAGCAGTTCTTC. Encoded protein: CASSSQGIAYNEQFF. V is TRBV7-9 and J is TRBJ2-1; either TRBD1 or TRBD2 may fit D (5 bases each). Germline CDR1 is SEHNR and CDR2 is FQNEAQ (reference sequence). Between the trimmed V and J ends, which lost 4 bases and 4 bases, there was a span of 14 bases. The CDR3 loop spans 15 amino acids. Variable domain in full (rest from reference TRBV7-9 and TRBJ2-1): DTGVSQNPRHKITKRGQNVTFRCDPISEHNRLYWYRQTLGQGPEFLTYFQNEAQLEKSRLLSDRFSAERPKGSFSTLEIQRTEQGDSAMYLCASSSQGIAYNEQFFGPGTRLTVL.

In its sample, this clonotype was seen many times. The chain uses TRBV20-1 and TRBJ1-1; tentative D call: TRBD1 (6 bases). Germline CDR1 and CDR2: DFQATT and SNEGSKA (reference sequence). V was pared by 6 bases and J by 7 bases, with 15 bases between. CDR3 size: 12 residues. CDR3 in amino acids: CSARKGVGEAFF. The CDR3 bases are TGCAGTGCGCGAAAGGGGGTCGGTGAAGCTTTCTTT.

The chain couples TRBV4-1 to TRBJ1-4; D is uncertain. Trimming took off 1 base at V and 8 bases at J, with 5 bases between the two ends. Germline lookup yields CDR1 MGHRA and CDR2 YSYEKL. CDR3 length equals 12 residues. CDR3 sequence reads: CASSQVGEKLFF. CDR3 coding DNA: TGCGCCAGCAGCCAAGTGGGCGAAAAACTGTTTTTT.

This clonotype appeared many times. The chain employs TRBV2 and TRBJ2-5, with 7 bases that match TRBD1. CDR3 length: 15 amino acids. V lost 5 bases, J lost 6 bases, and 12 bases stayed unmatched. Germline CDR1 reads SNHLY; CDR2 reads FYNNEI. The DNA of the CDR3 is TGTGCCAGCAGTCCGGGACAGCCTCAACCGAAGACCCAGTACTTC. It yields the protein CASSPGQPQPKTQYF.

There are many counts of this clonotype. The rearrangement joins TRBV5-6 to TRBJ1-1; no firm D call. CDR3 length: 15 residues. Germline V lookup: CDR1 SGHDT, CDR2 YYEEEE. The V end lost 0 bases, the J end lost 0 bases, and 9 bases lay between the germline ends. CDR3 sequence (DNA): TGTGCCAGCAGCTTGGGGCAGATTATGAACACTGAAGCTTTCTTT. It specifies CASSLGQIMNTEAFF.

This clonotype appeared many times. The rearrangement joins TRBV12-3 or TRBV12-4 to TRBJ1-5; D call uncertain. Trimming cost V 3 bases and J 4 bases, with 16 bases left between them. The CDR3 has 16 residues. For the CDR3, the DNA is TGTGCCAGCAGTTTCACCCGAGGGCAGAATAATCAGCCCCAGCATTTT. Translating it yields CASSFTRGQNNQPQHF.

This clonotype was recorded at least ten times. The V call is TRBV12-5, the J call TRBJ1-1; D call uncertain. Looked up from germline, CDR1 is LGHNT and CDR2 is FRNRAP. The V gene lost 0 bases and the J gene lost 7 bases, with 12 bases spanning the gap. The CDR3 totals 14 residues. The CDR3 here is CASGLVPGIGEAFF. The CDR3, as DNA: TGTGCTAGTGGTTTGGTACCGGGGATTGGTGAAGCTTTCTTT.

This clonotype has ten or more counts. The CDR3 reads CASSQEGVRLAGLGEQFF. CDR3 DNA sequence: TGTGCCAGCAGCCAAGAGGGTGTCCGGCTAGCGGGTTTAGGGGAGCAGTTCTTC. The genes are TRBV3-1 and TRBJ2-1; TRBD2 aligns across 8 bases. CDR1 and CDR2 from the germline V gene are LGHDT and YNNKEL (reference sequence). The CDR3 covers 18 residues. The ends lost 0 bases at V and 10 bases at J; junction bases unmatched: 17.

The chain uses TRBV19 and TRBJ2-7, with 12 bases aligning to TRBD1. The CDR3 covers 14 residues. Germline CDR1 LNHDA, CDR2 SQIVND (reference sequence). V was pared by 9 bases and J by 4 bases, with 7 bases of the junction left unmatched. CDR3 coding DNA: TGTGCCAGCACCCCGGGACAGGGGGCTTACGAGCAGTACTTC. Its protein is CASTPGQGAYEQYF. Complete variable domain (other parts from reference TRBV19 and TRBJ2-7): DGGITQSPKYLFRKEGQNVTLSCEQNLNHDAMYWYRQDPGQGLRLIYYSQIVNDFQKGDIAEGYSVSREKKESFPLTVTSAQKNPTAFYLCASTPGQGAYEQYFGPGTRLTVT.

This clonotype was picked up many times. The genes are TRBV27 and TRBJ2-1, with 11 bases matching TRBD2. The CDR3 contains 15 residues. V shed 2 bases and J 5 bases; nucleotides not matched to a gene: 2. Germline CDR1 and CDR2: MNHEY and SMNVEV (reference sequence). The CDR3 DNA reads as TGTGCCAGCAGTTTAGGGACTAGCGGCCACAATGAGCAGTTCTTC. Translated: CASSLGTSGHNEQFF.

This chain uses TRBV24-1 with TRBJ2-6; possible D gene TRBD1, 5 bases. The V and J ends lost 4 bases and 0 bases respectively, with 18 bases between them. From germline, CDR1 is KGHDR and CDR2 SFDVKD. The CDR3 spans 19 residues. CDR3 region: CATSDPDRFESSGANVLTF. CDR3 sequence (DNA): TGTGCCACCAGTGACCCCGACAGATTCGAGAGCTCTGGGGCCAACGTCCTGACTTTC.

Regarding this clonotype: One base away lies a much larger clone, so this may be a sequencing read error. The chain links TRBV6-6 to TRBJ2-7; D is ambiguous. Germline V gene sequence: CDR1 MNHNY, CDR2 SVGAGI (reference sequence). The CDR3 length is 15 residues. The CDR3 spells CASSYSTGPSYEQHF. CDR3 DNA sequence: TGTGCCAGCAGTTACTCGACCGGGCCTTCCTACGAGCAGCACTTC.